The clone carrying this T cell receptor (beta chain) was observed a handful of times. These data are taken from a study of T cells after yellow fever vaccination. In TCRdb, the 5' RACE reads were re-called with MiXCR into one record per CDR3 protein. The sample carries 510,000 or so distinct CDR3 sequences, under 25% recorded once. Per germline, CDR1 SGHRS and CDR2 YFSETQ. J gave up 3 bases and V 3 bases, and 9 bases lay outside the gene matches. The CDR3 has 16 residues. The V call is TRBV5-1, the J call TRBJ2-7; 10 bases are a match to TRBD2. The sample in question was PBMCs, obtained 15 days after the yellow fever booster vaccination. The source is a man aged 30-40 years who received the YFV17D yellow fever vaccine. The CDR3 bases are TGCGCCAGCAGCTCACGGTGGACTAGCGGATTCTACGAGCAGTACTTC. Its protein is CASSSRWTSGFYEQYF.